This T cell receptor beta chain originates from a study of cytomegalovirus exposure and HLA in healthy donors (dated by TCRdb to 2016 to 2017). Turning to the overall study: An earlier analysis of roughly 570 of the donors reported approximately 300 Gb of sequence data and 95 million to 140 million unique TCR beta sequences obtained from approximately 180 million T cells. About 280 gigabases of sequencing data and around 85 million unique TCR sequences made up an early release that covered 500 to 650 HLA-typed donors. The genetic ancestry cluster associated with self-reported Caucasian donors included 80% to 90% of the approximately 400 genotyped donors. The study was designed to test whether signatures of past pathogen exposure could be identified by cataloging public T cell receptors. Using immunosequencing, the study profiled T cell repertoires from fewer than 700 subjects and related those repertoires to cytomegalovirus serostatus. Along with the roughly 700-subject first cohort, a separate validation cohort of 120 different subjects was used. The study combined high-throughput TCR immunosequencing, statistical association of individual TCRs with disease status, and machine learning to predict cytomegalovirus infection status. To study patterns of TCR occurrence, a later analysis re-analyzed previously published TCR beta repertoires from 650 to 750 donors and added high-resolution HLA genotyping. Rather than drawing on any new phenotypic data, the later analysis identified candidate immune exposures from TCR beta sequences and the way those sequences occurred across donors. An earlier analysis of 587 of the donors applied high-throughput TCR beta sequencing to assess whether each TCR beta V gene segment acted as functional or pseudogenic. Donor age, sex, ethnicity and CMV serostatus were compiled together with the repertoire data. Genome-wide SNP genotypes for about 65% of the roughly 700 donors were used in a later genetic analysis, which treated that subset as a discovery cohort. Every discovery cohort repertoire had been produced on one sequencing platform. Both class I and class II loci were covered by HLA typing, at four-digit resolution. The number of typed donors differed by locus: about 620-640 for A, B, C, DRB1 and DQB1; approximately 530 for DQA1; some 610 for DPA1; and 400 to 480 for DPB1. Five DR-DQ haplotypes were treated as single units for association and clustering because of strong linkage in the cohort. On average, roughly 200,000 unique TCR beta nucleotide sequences were sequenced per donor among about 400 genotyped donors of the cohort, with about 17% of those sequences being non-productive. Study-wide findings and limitations: In vitro tests confirmed that three of the cytomegalovirus-associated TCR beta chains recognize cytomegalovirus antigens. While some public TCRs were present in many individuals, most TCR sequences turned up only very rarely across donors. According to a later analysis, most CMV-associated TCR beta chains appeared to be HLA-restricted, and the HLA associations seemed to be driven largely by CMV exposure. A later genetic analysis associated a missense DCLRE1C variant with V-gene and J-gene trimming of TCR beta chains, and an independent cohort replicated the association. Roughly uniform sequencing depth across donors was assumed in presence/absence analyses, although this assumption may not hold. The only immune exposure information available for the cohort was CMV serostatus. In the study, approximately 160 TCR beta chains were listed as associated with cytomegalovirus. Because HLA typing was missing for some donors at each locus, association tests included only the typed subset. Only TCR beta chains were sequenced in this cohort, and the absence of alpha or paired-chain data limited detectable features. When HLA alleles, especially DR and DQ, strongly co-occurred, attributing TCR associations to individual alleles was difficult. Because counts were too low, seventeen rarely observed V segments, including chromosome 9 orphons, were left out of the earlier analysis of 500 to 750 of the donors. Because the 87-base-pair reads could not distinguish some IMGT-functional V segments, including TRBV6-2 and TRBV6-3, those segments were excluded. Compared with equally common non-associated chains, HLA-associated TCR beta chains in a later analysis were more clonally expanded and had lower generation probabilities. The sequencing pipeline was judged likely to have produced a cluster of highly shared sequence variants as a technical artifact. According to a later analysis, TCR association rates differed among HLA loci, with DRB1 alleles showing the most associated TCRs and HLA-C alleles showing the fewest. Linkage disequilibrium might explain the correlated functional status among segregating V segments, but an unknown experimental factor could not be excluded. A further reported finding was that TCR beta sequences accurately predicted the HLA-A and HLA-B alleles for most subjects in the first cohort. It was suggested by the authors that the approach could potentially be generalized to other disease states and immunological phenotypes. In a later genetic analysis, fewer N-insertions in productive TCRs were reported among donors in an Asian-associated ancestry cluster than the roughly 670-donor mean. Several of the top co-occurrence clusters appeared to be linked to parvovirus B19, influenza, CMV and Epstein-Barr virus, according to a later analysis. An earlier analysis of 587 of the donors showed that most TCR beta V segments appeared in productive rearrangements either about 87% or about 30% of the time, which broadly matched IMGT annotations. A later analysis associated about 17,000 TCR beta sequences with specific HLA alleles at a false discovery rate of 0.05. In both the original and validation cohorts, the classifier was reported to diagnose cytomegalovirus status with high specificity and sensitivity.

Library generation was performed with the immunoSEQ multiplex PCR assay. For the multiplex PCR, a mixture combining 60 forward primers for TCR Vbeta segments and 13 reverse primers for TCR Jbeta segments was used. The CDR3 region of rearranged TCR beta genes was amplified from genomic DNA by a multiplex PCR assay. The Illumina HiSeq System was used to sequence the amplified TCR beta libraries as 87-base-pair reads. Regarding the original processing steps: A later analysis counted some 80 million unique TCR beta chains across the 666 repertoires, and some 11 million of these chains were shared by at least two donors. Raw reads were error-corrected and collapsed into unique sequences with a nearest-neighbor algorithm that merged closely related sequences to remove PCR and sequencing errors. V, D and J gene segments were assigned by aligning CDR3 sequences to IMGT reference sequences. Each retained sequence needed at least a six-nucleotide match to both a V gene segment and a J gene segment. A rearrangement counted as productive if the CDR3 had no stop codons and remained in frame with V and J, and every other rearrangement counted as non-productive. Following IMGT convention, CDR3 was defined as the stretch from the second conserved V-encoded cysteine to the conserved J-encoded phenylalanine. In an earlier analysis of roughly 580 of the donors, sequences lacking an unambiguous match to a single V gene segment were excluded. In an earlier analysis of some 590 of the donors, a V segment was called functional when productive rearrangements were above 56.7%, and segregating when the standard deviation between donors exceeded 5%. A statistical classification framework was built for diagnosing cytomegalovirus status from the catalog of TCR beta chain sequences. A later analysis assigned V and J genes by comparing TCR nucleotide sequences with IMGT/GENE-DB human TR gene sequences. In a later analysis, CDR3 sequences and most-parsimonious VDJ recombination scenarios were assigned using the TCRdist pipeline. In a later analysis, each TCR beta chain was defined by its CDR3 amino acid sequence together with its V-gene family, and reads without a unique V-gene family were excluded. A later analysis removed roughly 590 highly shared, low-generation-probability nucleotide sequences to deal with suspected cross-contamination and a sequencing artifact. For each public chain, a later analysis derived a clonal expansion index from normalized ranks of inferred template counts within each repertoire. In a later analysis, generation probabilities were computed using a VDJ recombination model fitted to out-of-frame rearrangements, and the results were checked against IGoR. A later analysis scored TCR-TCR, TCR-HLA and TCR-CMV co-occurrence with hypergeometric tests, applying a repertoire-size bias correction to TCR pairs. To estimate false discovery rates, a later analysis permuted the HLA or CMV assignments 20 times. In a later analysis, co-occurring TCRs were grouped using DBSCAN, and TCRdist sequence similarity was added for clustering within HLA-allele-positive subsets. For co-occurrence clustering, repertoires with fewer than 30,000 or more than 120,000 public chains were excluded, along with four or five repertoires with anomalous nucleotide sharing. Drawn from immuneACCESS, this table holds only the in-frame rearrangements with V and J called that TCRdb kept. Clones are partly lost; checked studies trace under half to an unresolved V gene and leave the rest unexplained. V and J calls and clone size follow that table, whereas D and trimming were derived from the DNA. This sample comprises around 120,000 clones, roughly 80% of them detected only once. The ten biggest clones cover roughly 9.2% of the sample.

As for this clone: Its cognate antigen has yet to be identified. Per-base qualities were not stored, and no clone one base away is much larger.

The germline V gene yields MNHNS for CDR1 and SASEGT for CDR2. The CDR3, cysteine through phenylalanine, is 12 amino acids long. CDR3 DNA is the only sequence kept; it has 36 bases, read in frame from the first base. V loses 5 bases of germline sequence and J loses 7 bases, and the interval between the two ends is 9 bases. The cohort consisted of 600 to 700 healthy bone marrow donors. At the time of sampling, every cohort member was nominally healthy, though immune exposures that went unrecorded were likely present. The donor was CMV seropositive and was included in the group of around 300 seropositive cohort members. A peripheral blood sample was provided by each donor, and peripheral blood mononuclear cells were used for TCR beta sequencing. Genomic DNA extraction from the blood cell samples was performed with the Qiagen DNeasy Blood Extraction Kit.

The chain was built from TRBV6-1 and TRBJ1-5, with TRBD1 tentatively as D gene (6 bases match). The receptor was derived from a female donor in good health and CMV-seropositive. The sample comprised PBMCs. The DNA sequence reads TGTGCCAGCAGTAAACAGGGACAGCCCCAGCATTTT. It is translated as CASSKQGQPQHF.